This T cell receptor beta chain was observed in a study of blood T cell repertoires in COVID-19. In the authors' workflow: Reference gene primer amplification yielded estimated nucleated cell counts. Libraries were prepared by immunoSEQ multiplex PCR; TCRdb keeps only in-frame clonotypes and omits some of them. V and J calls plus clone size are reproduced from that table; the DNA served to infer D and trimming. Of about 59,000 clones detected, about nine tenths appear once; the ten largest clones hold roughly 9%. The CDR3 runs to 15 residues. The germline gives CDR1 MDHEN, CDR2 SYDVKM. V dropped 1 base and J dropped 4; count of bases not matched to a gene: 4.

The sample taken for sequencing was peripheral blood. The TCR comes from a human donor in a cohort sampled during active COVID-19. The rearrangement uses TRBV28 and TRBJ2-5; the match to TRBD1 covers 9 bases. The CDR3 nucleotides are TGTGCCAGCAGTTTATTTACAGGGGGCGCAGAGACCCAGTACTTC. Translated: CASSLFTGGAETQYF.